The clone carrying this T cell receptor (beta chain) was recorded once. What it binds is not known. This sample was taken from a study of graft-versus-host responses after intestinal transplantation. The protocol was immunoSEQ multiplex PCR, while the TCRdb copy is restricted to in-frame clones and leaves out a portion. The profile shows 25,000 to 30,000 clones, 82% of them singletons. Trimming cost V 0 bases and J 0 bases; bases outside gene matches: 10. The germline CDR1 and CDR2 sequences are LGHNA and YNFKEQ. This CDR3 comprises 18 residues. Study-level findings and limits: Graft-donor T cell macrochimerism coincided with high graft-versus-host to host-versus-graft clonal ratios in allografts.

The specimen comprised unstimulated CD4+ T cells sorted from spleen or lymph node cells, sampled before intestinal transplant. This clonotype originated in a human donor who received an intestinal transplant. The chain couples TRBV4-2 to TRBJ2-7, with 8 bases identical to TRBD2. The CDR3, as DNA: TGTGCCAGCAGCCAAGAATTTAGGTTAGCGGGAACCTCCTACGAGCAGTACTTC. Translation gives CASSQEFRLAGTSYEQYF.